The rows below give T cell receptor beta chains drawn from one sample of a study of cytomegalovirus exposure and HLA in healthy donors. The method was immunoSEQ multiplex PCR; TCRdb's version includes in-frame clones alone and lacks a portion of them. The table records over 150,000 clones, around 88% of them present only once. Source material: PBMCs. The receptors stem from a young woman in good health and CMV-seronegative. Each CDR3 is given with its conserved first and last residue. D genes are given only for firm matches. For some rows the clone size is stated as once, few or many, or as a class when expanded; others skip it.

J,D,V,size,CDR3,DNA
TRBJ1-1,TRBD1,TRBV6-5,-,CASSYRQGTTEAFF,TGTGCCAGCAGTTATAGACAGGGGACCACTGAAGCTTTCTTT
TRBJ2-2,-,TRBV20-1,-,CSAFRGGELFF,TGCAGTGCTTTTCGAGGCGGGGAGCTGTTTTTT
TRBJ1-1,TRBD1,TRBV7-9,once,CASSLRQGRGGNTEAFF,TGTGCCAGCAGCTTGCGACAGGGGAGGGGCGGGAACACTGAAGCTTTCTTT
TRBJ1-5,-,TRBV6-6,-,CASSPTQGNNQPQHF,TGTGCCAGCAGTCCAACCCAGGGGAACAATCAGCCCCAGCATTTT
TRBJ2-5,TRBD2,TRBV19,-,CASSIDSTSGGQETQYF,TGTGCCAGTAGTATAGACTCCACTAGCGGGGGGCAAGAGACCCAGTACTTC
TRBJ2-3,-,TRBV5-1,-,CASSLESTTDTQYF,TGCGCCAGCAGCTTGGAATCTACCACAGATACGCAGTATTTT
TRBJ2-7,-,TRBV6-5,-,CASSYRPYGGDEQYF,TGTGCCAGCAGTTACCGGCCGTACGGAGGCGACGAGCAGTACTTC
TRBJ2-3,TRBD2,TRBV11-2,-,CASSLHRLAGSTTDTQYF,TGTGCCAGCAGCTTACATCGGCTAGCGGGGAGTACCACAGATACGCAGTATTTT
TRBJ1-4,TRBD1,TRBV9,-,CASSTRTGEYEKLFF,TGTGCCAGCAGCACCCGGACAGGGGAATATGAAAAACTGTTTTTT
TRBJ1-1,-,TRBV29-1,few,CSVAKPGQNTEAFF,TGCAGCGTTGCAAAGCCGGGACAGAACACTGAAGCTTTCTTT
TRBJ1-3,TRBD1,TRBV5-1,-,CASSWDRGDTIYF,TGCGCCAGCAGCTGGGACAGGGGAGACACCATATATTTT
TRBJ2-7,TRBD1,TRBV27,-,CASSPRQGTRSYEQYF,TGTGCCAGCAGTCCCAGACAGGGCACTCGCTCCTACGAGCAGTACTTC
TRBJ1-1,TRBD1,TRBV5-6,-,CASSTRFTGAEAFF,TGTGCCAGCAGTACTAGATTCACAGGGGCAGAAGCTTTCTTT
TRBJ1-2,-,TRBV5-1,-,CASTGRGYGYTF,TGCGCCAGCACGGGAAGAGGGTATGGCTACACCTTC
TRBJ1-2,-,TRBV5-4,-,CASSSPGSTIYGYTF,TGTGCCAGCAGCTCCCCTGGGAGTACTATCTATGGCTACACCTTC
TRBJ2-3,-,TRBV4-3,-,CASSQGLGGDSLSYF,TGCGCCAGCAGCCAAGGTTTGGGCGGGGACAGTTTGTCGTATTTT
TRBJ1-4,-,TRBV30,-,CAAQQGTNEKLFF,TGTGCCGCTCAACAGGGAACTAATGAAAAACTGTTTTTT
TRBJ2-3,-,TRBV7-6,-,CASSLRGAGTDTQYF,TGTGCCAGCAGCCTTCGCGGGGCGGGGACAGATACGCAGTATTTT
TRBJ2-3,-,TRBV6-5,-,CASSYQTQAGDTQYF,TGTGCCAGCAGTTATCAGACCCAGGCGGGAGATACGCAGTATTTT
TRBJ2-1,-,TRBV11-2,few,CASSPLSGNEQFF,TGTGCCAGCAGCCCCCTTTCAGGAAATGAGCAGTTCTTC
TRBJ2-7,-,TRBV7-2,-,CASSFKDRNYEQYF,TGTGCCAGCAGCTTTAAGGACAGAAACTACGAGCAGTACTTC
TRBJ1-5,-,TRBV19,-,CASSVQVSPQHF,TGTGCCAGTAGTGTCCAGGTCTCTCCCCAGCATTTT
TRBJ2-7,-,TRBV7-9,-,CASSPSQVSYEQYF,TGTGCCAGCAGCCCGAGCCAGGTCTCCTACGAGCAGTACTTC
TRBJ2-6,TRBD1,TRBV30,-,CAGTGAAGANVLTF,TGTGCCGGGACAGGGGCAGCTGGGGCCAACGTCCTGACTTTC
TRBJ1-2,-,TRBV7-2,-,CASSLGTGGYTF,TGTGCCAGCAGCCTAGGGACTGGGGGCTACACCTTC
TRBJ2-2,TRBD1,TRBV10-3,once,CATWDRGRTGELFF,TGTGCCACCTGGGACAGGGGGCGAACCGGGGAGCTGTTTTTT
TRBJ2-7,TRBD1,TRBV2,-,CASKKSRDRYLYEQYF,TGTGCCAGCAAGAAGTCCCGGGACAGGTACCTCTACGAGCAGTACTTC
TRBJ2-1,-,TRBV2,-,CASSEVKGMIEQFF,TGTGCCAGCAGTGAAGTAAAGGGGATGATTGAGCAGTTCTTC
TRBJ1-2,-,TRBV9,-,CASSVGASNSNYGYTF,TGTGCCAGCAGCGTAGGAGCGAGCAACTCTAACTATGGCTACACCTTC
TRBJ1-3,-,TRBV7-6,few,CASTLKFRGDGNTIYF,TGTGCCAGCACCCTAAAATTCCGGGGGGACGGAAACACCATATATTTT
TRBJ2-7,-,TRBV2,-,CASTTLGGITPYEQYF,TGTGCCAGCACCACTCTTGGCGGGATTACTCCCTACGAGCAGTACTTC
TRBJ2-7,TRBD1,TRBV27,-,CASSFRGGGYEQYF,TGTGCCAGCAGTTTTAGAGGGGGCGGGTACGAGCAGTACTTC
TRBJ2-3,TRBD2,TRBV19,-,CASNLAGMGDTQYF,TGTGCCAGTAACCTAGCGGGGATGGGGGATACGCAGTATTTT
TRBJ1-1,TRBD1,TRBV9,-,CASTRDRGNTEAFF,TGTGCCAGCACCCGGGACAGGGGGAACACTGAAGCTTTCTTT
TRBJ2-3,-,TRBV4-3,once,CASSQVRAGPSTDTQYF,TGCGCCAGCAGCCAAGTACGGGCAGGGCCTAGCACAGATACGCAGTATTTT
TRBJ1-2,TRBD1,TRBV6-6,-,CASSQQGANGYTF,TGTGCCAGCAGCCAACAGGGGGCGAATGGCTACACCTTC
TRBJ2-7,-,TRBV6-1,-,CASSEGVGGRQISYEQYF,TGTGCCAGCAGTGAAGGAGTGGGGGGTCGACAAATTTCATACGAGCAGTACTTC
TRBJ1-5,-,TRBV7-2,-,CASSLGQGQNSNQPQHF,TGTGCCAGCAGCTTAGGTCAAGGACAAAATAGCAATCAGCCCCAGCATTTT
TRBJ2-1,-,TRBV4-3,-,CASSQDGSIDNEQFF,TGCGCCAGCAGCCAAGACGGGAGTATCGACAATGAGCAGTTCTTC
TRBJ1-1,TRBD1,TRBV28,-,CASSFEWTGANTEAFF,TGTGCCAGCAGTTTTGAGTGGACAGGGGCTAACACTGAAGCTTTCTTT
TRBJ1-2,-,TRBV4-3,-,CASSSGPRYGYTF,TGCGCCAGCAGTTCGGGTCCACGCTATGGCTACACCTTC
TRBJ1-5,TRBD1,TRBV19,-,CASSIYRRSTPGTGGIGAQHF,TGTGCCAGTAGTATTTATAGACGATCCACTCCCGGGACAGGCGGGATTGGGGCCCAGCATTTT
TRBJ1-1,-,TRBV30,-,CAWSVVGGMNTEAFF,TGTGCCTGGAGTGTAGTCGGGGGAATGAACACTGAAGCTTTCTTT
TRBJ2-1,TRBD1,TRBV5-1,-,CASSLTRGNEQFF,TGCGCCAGCAGCTTGACCAGGGGGAATGAGCAGTTCTTC
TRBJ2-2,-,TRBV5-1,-,CASSPIDRKPSNTGELFF,TGCGCCAGCAGCCCTATTGACAGGAAGCCTTCGAACACCGGGGAGCTGTTTTTT
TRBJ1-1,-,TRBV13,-,CASSLYGVTEAFF,TGTGCCAGCAGCTTATATGGAGTCACTGAAGCTTTCTTT
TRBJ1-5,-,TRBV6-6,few,CASSYQEDQPQHF,TGTGCCAGCAGTTACCAGGAGGATCAGCCCCAGCATTTT
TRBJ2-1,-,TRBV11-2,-,CASSLTQGIDEQFF,TGTGCCAGCAGCCTGACACAGGGAATCGATGAGCAGTTCTTC
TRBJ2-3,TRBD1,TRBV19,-,CASSIGTGRDTQYF,TGTGCCAGTAGTATTGGGACAGGGAGAGATACGCAGTATTTT
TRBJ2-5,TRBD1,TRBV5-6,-,CASSFGPGTGVPYRETQYF,TGTGCCAGCAGCTTTGGCCCCGGGACAGGGGTCCCGTATCGAGAGACCCAGTACTTC
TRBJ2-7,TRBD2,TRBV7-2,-,CASSSILAGGPIEQYF,TGTGCCAGCAGCTCGATACTAGCGGGAGGGCCTATCGAGCAGTACTTC
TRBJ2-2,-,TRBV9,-,CASSVVEGNTGELFF,TGTGCCAGCAGCGTAGTGGAGGGGAACACCGGGGAGCTGTTTTTT
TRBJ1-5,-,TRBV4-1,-,CASSQEVGGRNQPQHF,TGCGCCAGCAGCCAAGAGGTGGGGGGAAGGAATCAGCCCCAGCATTTT
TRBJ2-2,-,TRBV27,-,CASSSAGANTGELFF,TGTGCCAGCAGTTCTGCCGGTGCGAACACCGGGGAGCTGTTTTTT